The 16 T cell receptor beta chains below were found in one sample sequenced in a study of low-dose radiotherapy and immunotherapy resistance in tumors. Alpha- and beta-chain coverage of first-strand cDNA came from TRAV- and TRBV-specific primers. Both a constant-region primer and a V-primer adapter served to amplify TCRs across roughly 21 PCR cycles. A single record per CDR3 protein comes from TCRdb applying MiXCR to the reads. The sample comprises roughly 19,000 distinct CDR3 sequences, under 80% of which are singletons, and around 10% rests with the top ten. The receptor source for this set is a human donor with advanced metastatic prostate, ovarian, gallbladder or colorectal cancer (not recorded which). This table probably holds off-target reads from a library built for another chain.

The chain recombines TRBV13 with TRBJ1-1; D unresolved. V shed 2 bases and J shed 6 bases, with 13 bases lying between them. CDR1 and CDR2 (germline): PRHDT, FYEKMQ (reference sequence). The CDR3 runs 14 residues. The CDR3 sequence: CASSLLRVRAEAFF. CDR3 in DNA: TGTGCCAGCAGCTTACTAAGGGTTCGGGCTGAAGCTTTCTTT. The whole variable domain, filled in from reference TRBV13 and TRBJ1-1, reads AAGVIQSPRHLIKEKRETATLKCYPIPRHDTVYWYQQGPGQDPQFLISFYEKMQSDKGSIPDRFSAQQFSDYHSELNMSSLELGDSALYFCASSLLRVRAEAFFGQGTRLTVV.

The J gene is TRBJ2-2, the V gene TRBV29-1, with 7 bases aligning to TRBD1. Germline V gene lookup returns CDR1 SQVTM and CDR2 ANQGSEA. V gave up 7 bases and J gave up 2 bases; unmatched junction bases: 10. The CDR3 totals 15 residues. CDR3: CSAVTGTANTGELFF. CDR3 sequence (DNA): TGCAGCGCCGTAACCGGGACAGCAAACACCGGGGAGCTGTTTTTT.

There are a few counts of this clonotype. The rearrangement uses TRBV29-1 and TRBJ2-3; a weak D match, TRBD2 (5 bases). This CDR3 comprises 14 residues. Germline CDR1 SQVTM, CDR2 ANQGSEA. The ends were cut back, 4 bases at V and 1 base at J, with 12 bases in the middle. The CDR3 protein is CSVVLSSGTDTQYF. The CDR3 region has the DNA TGCAGCGTTGTGCTTAGTAGCGGCACAGATACGCAGTATTTT.

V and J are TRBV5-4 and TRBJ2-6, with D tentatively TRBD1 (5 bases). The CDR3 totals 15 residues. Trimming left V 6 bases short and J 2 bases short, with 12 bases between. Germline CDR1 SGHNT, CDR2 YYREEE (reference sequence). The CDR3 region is CASTLGRAGANVLTF. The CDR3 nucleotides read TGTGCCAGCACCCTGGGCAGGGCTGGGGCCAACGTCCTGACTTTC.

CDR3: CASSRTWGKSTDTQYF. CDR3 nucleotide sequence: TGTGCCAGCAGTCGCACCTGGGGCAAGAGCACAGATACGCAGTATTTT. The rearrangement links TRBV6-5 to TRBJ2-3; D may be TRBD1 (5 bases). Germline V CDR1 and CDR2: MNHEY, SVGAGI. The CDR3 has 16 amino acids. Trimming removed 5 bases from V and 0 bases from J, with 15 bases in between.

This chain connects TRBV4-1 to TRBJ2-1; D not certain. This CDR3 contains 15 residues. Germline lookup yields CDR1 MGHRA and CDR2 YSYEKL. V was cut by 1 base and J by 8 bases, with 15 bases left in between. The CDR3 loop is CASSQVGDTLDEQFF. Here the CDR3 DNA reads TGCGCCAGCAGCCAAGTGGGTGACACCTTGGATGAGCAGTTCTTC.

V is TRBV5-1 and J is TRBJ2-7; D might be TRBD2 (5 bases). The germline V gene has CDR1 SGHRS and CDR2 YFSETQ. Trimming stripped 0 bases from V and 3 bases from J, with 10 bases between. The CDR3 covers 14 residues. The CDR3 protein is CASSLERVRYEQYF. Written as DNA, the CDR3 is TGCGCCAGCAGCTTGGAGAGGGTCCGCTACGAGCAGTACTTC.

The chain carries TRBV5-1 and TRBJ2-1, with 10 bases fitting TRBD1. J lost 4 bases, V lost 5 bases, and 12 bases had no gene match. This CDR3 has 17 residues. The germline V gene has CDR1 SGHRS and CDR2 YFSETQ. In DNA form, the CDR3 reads TGCGCCAGCAGTCGCCTATCCGGGACAGGGGCGTACAATGAGCAGTTCTTC. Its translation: CASSRLSGTGAYNEQFF.

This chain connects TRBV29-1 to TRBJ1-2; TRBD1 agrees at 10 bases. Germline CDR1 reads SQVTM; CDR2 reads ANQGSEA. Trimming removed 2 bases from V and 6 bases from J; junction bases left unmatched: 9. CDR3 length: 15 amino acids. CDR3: CSVEKERDRGHGYTF. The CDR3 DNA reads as TGCAGCGTTGAAAAGGAAAGGGACAGGGGCCATGGCTACACCTTC.

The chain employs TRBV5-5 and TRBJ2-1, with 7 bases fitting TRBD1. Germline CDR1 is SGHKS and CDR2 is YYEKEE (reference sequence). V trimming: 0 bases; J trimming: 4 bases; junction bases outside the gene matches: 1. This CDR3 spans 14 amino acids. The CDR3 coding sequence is TGTGCCAGCAGCTTGGTGGGACAGTACAATGAGCAGTTCTTC. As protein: CASSLVGQYNEQFF.

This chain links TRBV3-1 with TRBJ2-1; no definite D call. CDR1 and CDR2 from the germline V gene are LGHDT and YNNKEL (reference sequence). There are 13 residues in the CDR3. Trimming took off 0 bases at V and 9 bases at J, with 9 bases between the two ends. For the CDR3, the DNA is TGTGCCAGCAGCCAAGACGTAAGGAGTGAGCAGTTCTTC. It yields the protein CASSQDVRSEQFF.

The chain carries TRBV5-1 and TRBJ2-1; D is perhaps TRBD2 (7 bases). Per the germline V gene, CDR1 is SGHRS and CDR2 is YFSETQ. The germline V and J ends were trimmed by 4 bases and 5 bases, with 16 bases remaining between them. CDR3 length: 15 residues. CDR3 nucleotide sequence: TGCGCCAGCAGCGCGCTAGAGGGGGGGGACAATGAGCAGTTCTTC. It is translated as CASSALEGGDNEQFF.

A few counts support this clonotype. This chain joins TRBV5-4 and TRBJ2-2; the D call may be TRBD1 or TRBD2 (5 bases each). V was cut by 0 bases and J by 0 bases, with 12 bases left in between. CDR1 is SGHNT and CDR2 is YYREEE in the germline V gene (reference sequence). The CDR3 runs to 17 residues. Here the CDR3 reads CASSLGPGTANTGELFF. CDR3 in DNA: TGTGCCAGCAGCTTGGGACCGGGGACCGCGAACACCGGGGAGCTGTTTTTT.

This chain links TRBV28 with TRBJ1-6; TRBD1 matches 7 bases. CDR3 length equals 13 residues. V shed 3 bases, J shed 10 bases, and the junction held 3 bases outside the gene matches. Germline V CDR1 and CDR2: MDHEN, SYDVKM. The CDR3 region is CASSFRGRSPLHF. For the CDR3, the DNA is TGTGCCAGCAGTTTTAGGGGGCGATCACCCCTCCACTTT.

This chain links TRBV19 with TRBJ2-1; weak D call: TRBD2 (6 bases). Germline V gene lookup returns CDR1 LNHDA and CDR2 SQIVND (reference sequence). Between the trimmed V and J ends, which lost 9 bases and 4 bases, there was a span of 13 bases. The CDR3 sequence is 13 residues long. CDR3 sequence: CASDRGKYNEQFF. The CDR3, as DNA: TGTGCCAGCGACCGGGGGAAATACAATGAGCAGTTCTTC.

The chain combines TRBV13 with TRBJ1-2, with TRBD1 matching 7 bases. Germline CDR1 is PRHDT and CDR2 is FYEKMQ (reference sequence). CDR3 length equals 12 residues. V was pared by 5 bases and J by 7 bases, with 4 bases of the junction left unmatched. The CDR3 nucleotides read TGTGCCAGCAGCCAGACAGGGTCTGGCTACACCTTC. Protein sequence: CASSQTGSGYTF.